The 19 T cell receptor beta chains in this list originate from one sample, sequenced in a study of blood T cell repertoires in COVID-19. TCRdb keeps only in-frame clones here, not all; method: immunoSEQ multiplex PCR. The table lists tens of thousands of clones, around 80% of them singletons. Specimen: peripheral blood. The receptors here all came from a human donor in a cohort sampled during active COVID-19.

This sequence joins TRBV7-2 and TRBJ1-2; TRBD1 matches 8 bases. V lost 5 bases, J lost 0 bases, and 8 bases stayed unmatched. CDR3 length equals 16 residues. Per germline, CDR1 SGHTA and CDR2 FQGNSA. For the CDR3, the DNA is TGTGCCAGCAGCGCCGTGACAGGGGTATCTAACTATGGCTACACCTTC. Encoded protein: CASSAVTGVSNYGYTF.

The chain carries TRBV12-3 or TRBV12-4 and TRBJ2-1, with D tentatively TRBD1 (6 bases). The CDR3 is made up of 12 amino acids. Trimming cost V 4 bases and J 10 bases, with 11 bases left between them. The CDR3 bases are TGTGCCAGCAGTTGGGGGCCCGTAGAGCAGTTCTTC. Amino acid sequence: CASSWGPVEQFF.

The rearrangement uses TRBV10-2 and TRBJ1-5; 12 positions match TRBD1. Germline CDR1 is WSHSY and CDR2 is SAAADI. After removal of 8 bases from V and 2 bases from J, the junction contained 10 bases not matched to a gene. There are 17 residues in the CDR3. CDR3 bases: TGCGCCAGCGGGGACAGGGGGCGCGGGAGTGGCAATCAGCCCCAGCATTTT. Translating gives CASGDRGRGSGNQPQHF.

This clone came up a few times. CDR3 sequence reads: CSVAQGAGTEAFF. CDR3 coding DNA: TGCAGCGTTGCCCAGGGGGCCGGCACTGAAGCTTTCTTT. V is TRBV29-1 and J is TRBJ1-1; 8 nucleotides align to TRBD1. Germline lookup yields CDR1 SQVTM and CDR2 ANQGSEA. This CDR3 is 13 amino acids long. V trimming: 4 bases; J trimming: 4 bases; junction bases outside the gene matches: 5.

The chain carries TRBV19 and TRBJ1-5; TRBD1 matches 9 bases. From germline, CDR1 is LNHDA and CDR2 SQIVND (reference sequence). The CDR3 totals 14 residues. The junction had 3 bases not matched to a gene; V was cut back by 5 bases and J by 4 bases. The DNA of the CDR3 is TGTGCCAGTAGTCCCGGGACAGGGAATCAGCCCCAGCATTTT. Translating it yields CASSPGTGNQPQHF.

This clone is a singleton in its sample. V gene TRBV4-1 combines with J gene TRBJ1-3; TRBD1 is a possible D gene (5 bases). The germline CDR1 and CDR2 sequences are MGHRA and YSYEKL. The V end lost 0 bases, the J end lost 3 bases, and 9 bases lay between the germline ends. The CDR3 length is 15 residues. The CDR3 bases are TGCGCCAGCAGCCAAGACTCAGGGTTTGGAAACACCATATATTTT. This encodes CASSQDSGFGNTIYF.

The chain joins TRBV10-1 to TRBJ2-1, with a tentative D call TRBD2 (6 bases). Per the germline V gene, CDR1 is WNHNN and CDR2 is SYGVQD (reference sequence). The CDR3 consists of 14 residues. The V and J ends lost 4 bases and 7 bases respectively, with 14 bases between them. The CDR3 protein is CASSGRNGGNEQFF. CDR3 DNA sequence: TGCGCCAGCAGTGGACGCAACGGAGGGAATGAGCAGTTCTTC.

The CDR3 is CAISDHRTGAYEQYF. CDR3 sequence (DNA): TGTGCCATCAGCGACCACCGGACAGGGGCCTACGAGCAGTACTTC. The chain employs TRBV10-3 and TRBJ2-7; TRBD1 aligns across 9 bases. V lost 6 bases, J lost 2 bases, and 8 bases stayed unmatched. CDR3 length: 15 residues. The germline V gene encodes CDR1 ENHRY and CDR2 SYGVKD.

This clone has just a few counts. The rearrangement links TRBV1 to TRBJ1-1; the table names TRBD1, a call not compared with the DNA. TRBV1 is described as a pseudogene. The CDR3 is 15 residues long. The chain's CDR3 is CTSSQQMVFNTEAFF. CDR3 coding DNA: TGCACCAGCAGCCAACAGATGGTCTTTAACACTGAAGCTTTCTTT.

This clone has only one observation. The rearrangement joins TRBV6-2 or TRBV6-3 to TRBJ2-7; 11 bases fit TRBD2. The V and J ends lost 0 bases and 3 bases, in that order; junction bases with no gene match: 4. CDR1 MNHEY and CDR2 SVGEGT come from the germline V gene. The CDR3 loop spans 16 amino acids. CDR3: CASSYSSTSGGYEQYF. In nucleotides, the CDR3 is TGTGCCAGCAGTTACTCGAGCACTAGCGGGGGCTACGAGCAGTACTTC.

CDR3 residues: CASSHLPTQRAEAFF. CDR3 bases: TGCGCCAGCAGCCATCTTCCCACCCAGCGCGCTGAAGCTTTCTTT. The V call is TRBV4-1, the J call TRBJ1-1; D is uncertain. Trimming left V 3 bases short and J 6 bases short, with 17 bases between. Per the germline V gene, CDR1 is MGHRA and CDR2 is YSYEKL. This CDR3 spans 15 amino acids.

The chain has TRBV3-1 (or the pseudogene TRBV3-2) and TRBJ2-3; 8 bases map to TRBD2. Germline V gene sequence: CDR1 LGHDT, CDR2 YNNKEL (reference sequence). Trimming removed 4 bases from V and 3 bases from J; junction bases left unmatched: 9. This CDR3 has 16 residues. Here the CDR3 DNA reads TGTGCCAGCAGCCCCAAAACGGGGGGGCTTACAGATACGCAGTATTTT. Translation gives CASSPKTGGLTDTQYF.

The chain joins TRBV3-1 (or the pseudogene TRBV3-2) to TRBJ1-6, with 9 positions matching TRBD1. The CDR3 has 16 amino acids. The junction had 10 bases not matched to a gene; V was cut back by 4 bases and J by 9 bases. Germline lookup yields CDR1 LGHDT and CDR2 YNNKEL (reference sequence). As DNA, the CDR3 is TGTGCCAGCAGCCTAGACCGGGGACAGGGAAGTTCACCCCTCCACTTT. This encodes CASSLDRGQGSSPLHF.

The genes are TRBV18 and TRBJ2-3; TRBD2 matches at 14 bases. The CDR3 contains 18 residues. Unmatched junction bases numbered 9, after V lost 5 bases and J lost 2 bases. Germline values: CDR1 KGHSH, CDR2 LQKENI. In nucleotides, the CDR3 is TGTGCCAGCTCAACAAGACTAGCGGGGGGGACAAACACAGATACGCAGTATTTT. It encodes CASSTRLAGGTNTDTQYF.

This chain joins TRBV5-1 and TRBJ1-4; 9 nucleotides match TRBD1. V lost 0 bases to trimming and J lost 7 bases; unmatched junction nucleotides: 4. The length of the CDR3 is 15 residues. Germline CDR1 and CDR2: SGHRS and YFSETQ. CDR3 protein: CASSLDRGPSEKLFF. The CDR3 DNA reads TGCGCCAGCAGCTTGGACAGGGGGCCAAGTGAAAAACTGTTTTTT.

This clone has only a few counts. The J gene is TRBJ1-6, the V gene TRBV7-2; D perhaps matches TRBD1 (5 bases). Germline values: CDR1 SGHTA, CDR2 FQGNSA. This CDR3 has 13 amino acids. Deletions cut 5 bases from V and 9 bases from J, with 11 bases between. The CDR3 is CASSPTRVSPLHF. The CDR3 region has the DNA TGTGCCAGCAGCCCGACCAGGGTTTCACCCCTCCACTTT.

This clone was picked up one time. The chain uses TRBV11-2 and TRBJ1-1; no clear D. The germline V gene encodes CDR1 SGHAT and CDR2 FQNNGV. The CDR3 is 13 amino acids. Trimming left V 0 bases short and J 6 bases short, with 8 bases between. The CDR3 DNA follows: TGTGCCAGCAGCTTAGATCAGCGCGCTGAAGCTTTCTTT. Translating gives CASSLDQRAEAFF.

In this sample, this clone turned up a few times. The V and J genes are TRBV5-8 and TRBJ2-7; 9 bases are a match to TRBD1. V shed 3 bases, J shed 2 bases, and the junction held 3 bases outside the gene matches. The CDR3 covers 14 residues. Germline lookup yields CDR1 SGHTS and CDR2 YDEGEE. The CDR3 nucleotides read TGTGCCAGCAGCTCCCGGACAGGGGCCTACGAGCAGTACTTC. This translates into CASSSRTGAYEQYF.

The gene calls are TRBV7-3 and TRBJ2-2, with D perhaps matching TRBD1 (5 bases). This CDR3 comprises 16 residues. Trimming removed 5 bases from V and 1 base from J, with 14 bases in between. CDR1 is SGHTA and CDR2 is FQGTGA in the germline V gene. CDR3 protein: CASSQRQIRNTGELFF. CDR3 sequence (DNA): TGTGCCAGCAGCCAAAGACAGATCCGGAACACCGGGGAGCTGTTTTTT.